This T cell receptor (beta chain) was recovered during a study of blood T cells in healthy people across ages. RNA extraction gave at least 5.5 micrograms of total RNA per sample. Study outcomes and limitations: Bulk PBMC profiling left naive and antigen-experienced comparisons inconclusive. Age brought a roughly linear fall in TCR beta diversity measured per million T cells.

CDR1 is KGHDR, CDR2 SFDVKD, per germline. CDR3 length equals 12 residues. The V and J ends lost 3 bases and 6 bases respectively, with 7 bases between them. This clonotype was seen many times. Its antigen remains unknown. Next came a second PCR, run for about 7 to 12 cycles, which used a sample-barcoded 5' primer along with a J-beta primer mix. A template-switch adaptor that had 12 random nucleotides put a tag on each cDNA molecule. In TCRdb, the 5' RACE reads were re-called with MiXCR into one record per CDR3 protein. The table has more than 650,000 distinct CDR3 sequences, 20% to 25% seen once. This chain joins TRBV24-1 and TRBJ1-1, with D unresolved. The receptor was derived from a man aged 65 to 79 in good health. The source material was blood. The DNA for the CDR3 is TGTGCCACCAGTGATGGGGTCTCTGAAGCTTTCTTT. Encoded protein: CATSDGVSEAFF.